What follows are 19 T cell receptor beta chains derived from one specimen sequenced in a study of cytomegalovirus exposure and HLA in healthy donors. Use of 60 Vbeta and 13 Jbeta primers characterized the PCR. The table came from immunoSEQ multiplex PCR; TCRdb's copy has only in-frame clones and leaves some out. The table lists around 100,000 clones, around 80% of them singletons. Material: PBMCs. The receptor source for this set is a male donor in good health and CMV-seropositive.

This chain connects TRBV28 to TRBJ1-5, with 9 bases identical to TRBD1. V shed 7 bases, J shed 6 bases, and the junction held 10 bases outside the gene matches. CDR3 length equals 15 residues. Germline lookup yields CDR1 MDHEN and CDR2 SYDVKM. The CDR3 region has the DNA TGTGCCAGCAACCCAGAAGGGACAGGGTCTCAGCCCCAGCATTTT. It yields the protein CASNPEGTGSQPQHF.

V is TRBV28 and J is TRBJ1-2, with TRBD1 identical over 9 bases. Unmatched junction bases numbered 5, after V lost 4 bases and J lost 2 bases. Germline V gives CDR1 MDHEN, CDR2 SYDVKM. The length of the CDR3 is 15 residues. The CDR3 sequence is CASSSLTGGNYGYTF. CDR3 sequence (DNA): TGTGCCAGCAGTTCCCTGACAGGGGGAAACTATGGCTACACCTTC.

This clone was found once. The chain has TRBV18 and TRBJ2-5; 10 bases map to TRBD1. Germline CDR1 is KGHSH and CDR2 is LQKENI. This CDR3 contains 17 residues. V shed 3 bases and J 5 bases; nucleotides not matched to a gene: 12. CDR3 in amino acids: CASSPNSGTGVGETQYF. CDR3 bases: TGTGCCAGCTCACCGAATTCCGGGACAGGGGTCGGGGAGACCCAGTACTTC.

The rearrangement uses TRBV6-1 and TRBJ1-2, with 8 positions matching TRBD1. Germline V CDR1 and CDR2: MNHNS, SASEGT. The trim removed 8 bases at V and 5 bases at J, leaving 13 bases unmatched. CDR3 length equals 15 residues. The chain's CDR3 is CASRDRWTGPYGYTF. The CDR3, as DNA: TGTGCCAGCCGGGACAGGTGGACGGGGCCATATGGCTACACCTTC.

The genes are TRBV27 and TRBJ2-2; D not resolved. The CDR3 runs 16 residues. The ends were cut back, 4 bases at V and 7 bases at J, with 19 bases in the middle. Germline assignment: CDR1 MNHEY and CDR2 SMNVEV (reference sequence). In nucleotides, the CDR3 is TGTGCCAGCAGTTCCCCCCATGCCGGTGTGATCGGGGAGCTGTTTTTT. This encodes CASSSPHAGVIGELFF.

V and J are TRBV27 and TRBJ1-6; TRBD1 is a possible D gene (5 bases). V was pared by 5 bases and J by 9 bases, with 11 bases between. The CDR3 spans 13 residues. CDR1 and CDR2 (germline): MNHEY, SMNVEV (reference sequence). CDR3 sequence reads: CASSRSGLSPLHF. Here the CDR3 DNA reads TGTGCCAGCAGTCGTTCGGGACTTTCACCCCTCCACTTT.

The rearrangement joins TRBV7-5 to TRBJ2-1; TRBD2, the table's D call, lacks a check against the DNA. TRBV7-5 is recorded as a pseudogene. CDR3 size: 14 residues. The CDR3 DNA sequence: TGTGTCAGAAGCTTAGTTCCAGGGAGGGCTGAGCAGTTCTTC. Protein sequence: CVRSLVPGRAEQFF.

This chain links TRBV25-1 with TRBJ1-4; maybe TRBD1 (6 bases). Trimming took off 1 base at V and 8 bases at J, with 11 bases between the two ends. Germline CDR1 and CDR2: MGHDK and SYGVNS. The CDR3 covers 14 residues. The CDR3 region has the DNA TGTGCCAGCAGTGAATTGAGGGGGAGAGAAAAACTGTTTTTT. This translates into CASSELRGREKLFF.

The chain joins TRBV11-2 to TRBJ1-3; D not certain. The germline gives CDR1 SGHAT, CDR2 FQNNGV. The CDR3 runs to 15 residues. V lost 5 bases, J lost 0 bases, and 11 bases lay in between. The CDR3 is CASSPGGVSGNTIYF. CDR3 coding DNA: TGTGCCAGCAGCCCCGGCGGAGTCTCTGGAAACACCATATATTTT.

The chain uses TRBV7-9 and TRBJ2-7; 8 bases align to TRBD1. Germline CDR1 SEHNR, CDR2 FQNEAQ (reference sequence). V lost 1 base to trimming and J lost 5 bases; unmatched junction nucleotides: 7. CDR3 length: 15 residues. This chain's CDR3 is CASSLVAGGRDEQYF. CDR3 in DNA: TGTGCCAGCAGCTTAGTGGCAGGGGGCCGCGACGAGCAGTACTTC.

The rearrangement uses TRBV19 and TRBJ2-2; D possibly corresponds to TRBD1 (5 bases). The V gene's germline CDR1 is LNHDA and CDR2 SQIVND (reference sequence). The V gene lost 9 bases and the J gene lost 8 bases, with 16 bases spanning the gap. The CDR3 length is 13 residues. The CDR3 bases are TGTGCCAGCGGACAAGGTGGATCAGGGGAGCTGTTTTTT. Amino acids: CASGQGGSGELFF.

This chain uses TRBV5-1 with TRBJ2-1; 7 positions match TRBD1. Losses at the gene ends were 4 bases for V and 4 bases for J; bases not matched to a gene: 5. CDR3 length equals 14 residues. Germline V CDR1 and CDR2: SGHRS, YFSETQ. The CDR3 DNA reads TGCGCCAGCAGCCGCCCGGGACAGTACAATGAGCAGTTCTTC. It codes for CASSRPGQYNEQFF.

The rearrangement uses TRBV4-2 and TRBJ1-2; a weak D match, TRBD1 (6 bases). Per the germline V gene, CDR1 is LGHNA and CDR2 is YNFKEQ. V gave up 0 bases and J gave up 6 bases, with 14 bases separating them. The CDR3 is 15 amino acids. CDR3 sequence (DNA): TGTGCCAGCAGCCAAGACGGGGGGGACATAGATGGCTACACCTTC. Translated, it gives CASSQDGGDIDGYTF.

V gene TRBV7-8 combines with J gene TRBJ1-3; no reliable D call. V lost 5 bases and J lost 8, with 19 bases in between. The CDR3 length is 15 residues. Germline V gene data show CDR1 as SGHVS and CDR2 as FQNEAQ. The CDR3 region has the DNA TGTGCCAGCAGCACAAACCGGGCCCTGAGGGACACCATATATTTT. It yields the protein CASSTNRALRDTIYF.

This clone was counted a single time. CDR3 sequence reads: CASSLTLFDYGYTF. CDR3 coding DNA: TGTGCCAGCAGCTTAACTCTGTTCGACTATGGCTACACCTTC. The chain uses TRBV7-9 and TRBJ1-2; D remains ambiguous. The CDR3 is 14 amino acids. V lost 2 bases and J 3 bases, leaving 10 bases between the germline ends. In germline, CDR1 is SEHNR, CDR2 FQNEAQ (reference sequence). Based on the CDR3 plus reference TRBV7-9 and TRBJ1-2, the full variable domain is DTGVSQNPRHKITKRGQNVTFRCDPISEHNRLYWYRQTLGQGPEFLTYFQNEAQLEKSRLLSDRFSAERPKGSFSTLEIQRTEQGDSAMYLCASSLTLFDYGYTFGSGTRLTVV.

This chain uses TRBV4-1 with TRBJ1-3; the match to TRBD1 covers 7 bases. The V segment lost 1 base and the J segment 0 bases; nucleotides outside the gene matches: 6. This CDR3 is built from 17 residues. CDR1 and CDR2 (germline): MGHRA, YSYEKL. The CDR3 here is CASSQVLRQGSGNTIYF. CDR3 in DNA: TGCGCCAGCAGCCAAGTCCTGCGACAGGGCTCTGGAAACACCATATATTTT.

This chain links TRBV5-6 with TRBJ2-7; 12 bases are a match to TRBD1. Germline CDR1 reads SGHDT; CDR2 reads YYEEEE. This CDR3 spans 16 amino acids. V was pared by 3 bases and J by 3 bases, with 7 bases of the junction left unmatched. DNA of the CDR3: TGTGCCAGCAGCTCTACCCGGGACAGGGGGCTCTACGAGCAGTACTTC. Translation gives CASSSTRDRGLYEQYF.

V gene TRBV5-1 combines with J gene TRBJ2-1; D remains ambiguous. V dropped 0 bases and J dropped 14 bases, with 12 bases sitting between them. Germline CDR1 reads SGHRS; CDR2 reads YFSETQ. This CDR3 spans 12 amino acids. This CDR3 is CASSLGDSMKFF. CDR3 in DNA: TGCGCCAGCAGCTTGGGTGATAGCATGAAGTTCTTC. The complete variable domain, with remaining parts taken from reference TRBV5-1 and TRBJ2-1, reads KAGVTQTPRYLIKTRGQQVTLSCSPISGHRSVSWYQQTPGQGLQFLFEYFSETQRNKGNFPGRFSGRQFSNSRSEMNVSTLELGDSALYLCASSLGDSMKFFGPGTRLTVL.

The chain recombines TRBV7-9 with TRBJ2-2; 7 bases are shared with TRBD1. The CDR3 length is 14 residues. Per germline, CDR1 SEHNR and CDR2 FQNEAQ (reference sequence). The ends lost 5 bases at V and 4 bases at J; junction bases unmatched: 4. CDR3 sequence: CASSLDRVTGELFF. The CDR3 DNA follows: TGTGCCAGCAGCCTTGACAGGGTCACCGGGGAGCTGTTTTTT.